This TCR beta chain was sequenced during a study of CD8 T cells in Susac syndrome. This CDR3 is 13 amino acids long. The ends were cut back, 0 bases at V and 4 bases at J, with 9 bases in the middle. Germline lookup yields CDR1 DFQATT and CDR2 SNEGSKA (reference sequence). RNA was extracted with the RNeasy kit, and a quantity of roughly 0.5 to 1 ug was reverse transcribed using random hexamers. Each CDR3 protein is one row after TCRdb ran MiXCR on the immunoSEQ multiplex PCR reads. This table has about 150,000 distinct CDR3 sequences, 95% appearing once. The sequence came from a human donor with multiple sclerosis. The sequencing input was CD8+ T cells from PBMCs. This chain connects TRBV20-1 to TRBJ1-2; D is undetermined. CDR3 coding DNA: TGCAGTGCTAGAGATGGGCAGAGCTATGGCTACACCTTC. Translating gives CSARDGQSYGYTF.